The 3 T cell receptor beta chains in this list originate from one sample, sequenced in a study of low-dose radiotherapy and immunotherapy resistance in tumors. First-strand cDNA used TRAV- and TRBV-specific primers, covering alpha and beta chains. Amplification of TCRs used a constant-region primer and V-primer adapter for around 18 PCR cycles. TCRdb ran MiXCR on the reads and lists one entry per CDR3 protein. The sample contains about 30,000 distinct CDR3 sequences, 45% to 55% of which appear only once. The time point here: after trial treatment. Specified treatment: LDRT plus nivolumab, ipilimumab, low-dose cyclophosphamide and aspirin (RACIN trial). The sequencing here drew on PBMCs, taken after low-dose radiotherapy plus immunotherapy. All receptors come from a male donor with gallbladder cancer.

Judged by abundance, this clonotype is medium-sized. The chain recombines TRBV9 with TRBJ2-1; the D gene is possibly TRBD1 (5 bases). Germline-derived CDR1 and CDR2 are SGDLS and YYNGEE. The CDR3 runs to 16 residues. The V end was cut by 2 bases, the J end by 0 bases, with 12 bases between. The CDR3 spells CASSVTGWGSYNEQFF. The CDR3 DNA is TGTGCCAGCAGCGTCACAGGATGGGGCTCCTACAATGAGCAGTTCTTC.

This clonotype was recorded a few times. Because the CDR3's place on the DNA is in doubt, the DNA is left out and the CDR3 is given as listed by TCRdb. The genes are TRBV20-1 and TRBJ2-2; TRBD1 is the table's D call and was not checked against the DNA. CDR1 DFQATT and CDR2 SNEGSKA come from the germline V gene (reference sequence). The CDR3 has 18 amino acids, counting both end residues. The CDR3 spells CSARDSRTGADTGELFFF.

In its sample, this clonotype was seen once. With only one base between it and a far larger clone, this is likely a read error. The chain links TRBV13 to TRBJ2-3, with 11 bases identical to TRBD2. Germline CDR1 reads PRHDT; CDR2 reads FYEKMQ (reference sequence). CDR3 length: 19 amino acids. Written as DNA, the CDR3 is TGTGCCAGCAGCATTGGGGTGGCTAGCGGGAGGTCATTGACAGATACGCAGTTTTTT. It codes for CASSIGVASGRSLTDTQFF. Together with reference TRBV13 and TRBJ2-3, the CDR3 gives the full variable domain: AAGVIQSPRHLIKEKRETATLKCYPIPRHDTVYWYQQGPGQDPQFLISFYEKMQSDKGSIPDRFSAQQFSDYHSELNMSSLELGDSALYFCASSIGVASGRSLTDTQFFGPGTRLTVL.